A selection of T cell receptor beta chains follows, all from one sample in a study of blood T cell repertoires in COVID-19. Sequencing was performed with immunoSEQ multiplex PCR; in TCRdb, only in-frame clones are kept and a portion is missing. The profile shows a few hundred thousand clones, 85% of them singletons. Input material: peripheral blood. The origin of the receptors is a woman between 18 and 30 years old with acute or convalescent COVID-19. The CDR3 runs from the conserved cysteine through the conserved F or W. Each record gives: clone size, J gene, V gene, D gene, CDR3 protein, CDR3 DNA. A D gene is named only where the DNA matches it firmly. For some rows the clone size is stated as once, few or many, or as a class when expanded; others skip it.

. TRBJ1-2 TRBV10-1 . CASSDYYGYTF TGCGCCAGCAGTGACTACTATGGCTACACCTTC
. TRBJ1-5 TRBV5-1 TRBD1 CASSPWGQLNQPQHF TGCGCCAGCAGCCCCTGGGGACAGCTCAATCAGCCCCAGCATTTT
few TRBJ1-1 TRBV19 . CASMGGTEAFF TGTGCCAGTATGGGGGGCACTGAAGCTTTCTTT
. TRBJ2-1 TRBV29-1 TRBD2 CSVGSGSWNEQFF TGCAGCGTTGGGAGCGGGAGCTGGAATGAGCAGTTCTTC
. TRBJ2-1 TRBV6-5 TRBD2 CASSYSPAGRYNEQFF TGTGCCAGCAGCTACTCGCCAGCGGGGAGATACAATGAGCAGTTCTTC
. TRBJ2-5 TRBV18 . CASSPPIAETQYF TGTGCCAGCTCACCACCAATTGCGGAGACCCAGTACTTC
once TRBJ2-1 TRBV7-3 TRBD2 CASSLTTRSWGGEQFF TGTGCCAGCAGCTTAACCACGAGGTCCTGGGGGGGTGAGCAGTTCTTC
. TRBJ1-2 TRBV6-5 TRBD1 CASTWQGANNYGYTF TGTGCCAGCACTTGGCAGGGGGCAAATAACTATGGCTACACCTTC
. TRBJ2-7 TRBV18 . CASSTLPGEELARHNYEQYF TGTGCCAGCTCTACACTACCAGGGGAAGAACTAGCGAGGCATAACTACGAGCAGTACTTC
. TRBJ2-3 TRBV3-1/TRBV3-2 TRBD2 CASSQDAVGSGRSDTQYF TGTGCCAGCAGCCAAGACGCTGTAGGAAGCGGGAGGTCAGATACGCAGTATTTT
. TRBJ2-1 TRBV4-1 TRBD2 CASSAPPSGRHEQFF TGCGCCAGCAGCGCCCCCCCCAGCGGGAGACATGAGCAGTTCTTC
few TRBJ1-1 TRBV18 TRBD1 CASGPVGQGNTEAFF TGTGCCAGCGGCCCCGTGGGACAGGGGAACACTGAAGCTTTCTTT